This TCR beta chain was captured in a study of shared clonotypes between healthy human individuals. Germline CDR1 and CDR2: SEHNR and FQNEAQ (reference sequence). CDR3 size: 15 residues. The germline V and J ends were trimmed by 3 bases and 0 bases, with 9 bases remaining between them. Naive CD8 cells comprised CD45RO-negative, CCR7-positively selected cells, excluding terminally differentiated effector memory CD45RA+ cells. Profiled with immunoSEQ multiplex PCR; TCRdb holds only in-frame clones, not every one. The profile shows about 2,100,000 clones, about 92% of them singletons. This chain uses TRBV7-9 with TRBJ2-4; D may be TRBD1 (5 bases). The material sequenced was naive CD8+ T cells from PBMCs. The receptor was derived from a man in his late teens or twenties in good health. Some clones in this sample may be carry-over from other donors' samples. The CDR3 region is CASSFGQGAKNIQYF. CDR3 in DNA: TGTGCCAGCAGCTTCGGGCAGGGAGCCAAAAACATTCAGTACTTC.